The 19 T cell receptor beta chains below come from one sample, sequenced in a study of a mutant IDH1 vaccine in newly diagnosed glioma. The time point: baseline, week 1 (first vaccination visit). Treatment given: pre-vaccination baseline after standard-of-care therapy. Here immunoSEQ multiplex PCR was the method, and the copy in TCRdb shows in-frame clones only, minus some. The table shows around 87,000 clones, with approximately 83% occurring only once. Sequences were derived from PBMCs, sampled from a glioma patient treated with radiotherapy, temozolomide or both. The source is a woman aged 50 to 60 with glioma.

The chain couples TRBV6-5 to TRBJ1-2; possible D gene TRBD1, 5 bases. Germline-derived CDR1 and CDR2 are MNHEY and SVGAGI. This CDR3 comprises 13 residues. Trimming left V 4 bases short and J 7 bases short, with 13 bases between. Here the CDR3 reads CASSSIGTRGYTF. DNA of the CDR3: TGTGCCAGCAGTTCTATAGGGACTCGTGGCTACACCTTC.

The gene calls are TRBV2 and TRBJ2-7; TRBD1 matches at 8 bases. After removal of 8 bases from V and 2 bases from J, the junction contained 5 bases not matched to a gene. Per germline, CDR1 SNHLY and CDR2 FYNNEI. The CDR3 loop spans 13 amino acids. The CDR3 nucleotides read TGTGCCAGCTTGGACAGGGAACCCTACGAGCAGTACTTC. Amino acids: CASLDREPYEQYF.

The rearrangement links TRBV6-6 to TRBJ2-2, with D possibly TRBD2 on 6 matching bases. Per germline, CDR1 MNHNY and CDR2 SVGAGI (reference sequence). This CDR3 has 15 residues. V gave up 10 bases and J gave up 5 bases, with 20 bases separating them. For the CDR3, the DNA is TGTGCCACCTTGGGGGGTGTGGCAGCTACCGGGGAGCTGTTTTTT. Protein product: CATLGGVAATGELFF.

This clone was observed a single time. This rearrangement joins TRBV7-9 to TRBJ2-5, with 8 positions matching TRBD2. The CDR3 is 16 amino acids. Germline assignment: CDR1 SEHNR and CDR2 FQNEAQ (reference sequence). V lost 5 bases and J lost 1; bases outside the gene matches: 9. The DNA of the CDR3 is TGTGCCAGCAGCAGACCGGGGGGGCACGGCCAAGAGACCCAGTACTTC. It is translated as CASSRPGGHGQETQYF.

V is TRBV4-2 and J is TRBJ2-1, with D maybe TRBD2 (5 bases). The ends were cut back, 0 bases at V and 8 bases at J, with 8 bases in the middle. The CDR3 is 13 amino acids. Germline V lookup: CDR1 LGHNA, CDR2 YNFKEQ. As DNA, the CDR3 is TGTGCCAGCAGCCAAGATCCCGGGGATGAGCAGTTCTTC. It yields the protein CASSQDPGDEQFF.

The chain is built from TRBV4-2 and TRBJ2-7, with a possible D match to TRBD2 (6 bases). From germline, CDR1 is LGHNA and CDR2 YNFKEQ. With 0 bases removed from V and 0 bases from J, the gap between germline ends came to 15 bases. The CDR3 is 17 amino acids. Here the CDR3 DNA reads TGTGCCAGCAGCCAAGAGGACGGACTACGGTCCTCCTACGAGCAGTACTTC. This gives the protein CASSQEDGLRSSYEQYF.

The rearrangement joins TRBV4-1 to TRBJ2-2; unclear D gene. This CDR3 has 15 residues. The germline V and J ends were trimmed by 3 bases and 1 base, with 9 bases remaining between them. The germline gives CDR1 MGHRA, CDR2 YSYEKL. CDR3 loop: CASSHTLKNTGELFF. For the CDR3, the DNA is TGCGCCAGCAGCCACACCCTTAAGAACACCGGGGAGCTGTTTTTT.

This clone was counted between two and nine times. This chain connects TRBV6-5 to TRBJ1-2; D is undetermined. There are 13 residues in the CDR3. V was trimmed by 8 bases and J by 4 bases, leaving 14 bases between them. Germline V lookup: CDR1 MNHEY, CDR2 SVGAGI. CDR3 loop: CASLSPLGYGYTF. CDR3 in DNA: TGTGCCAGCCTGTCGCCCCTCGGCTATGGCTACACCTTC.

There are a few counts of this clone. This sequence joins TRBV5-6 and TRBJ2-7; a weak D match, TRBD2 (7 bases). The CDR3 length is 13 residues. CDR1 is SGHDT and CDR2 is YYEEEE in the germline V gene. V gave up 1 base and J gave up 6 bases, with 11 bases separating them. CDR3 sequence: CASSLRAGAEQYF. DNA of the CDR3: TGTGCCAGCAGCTTGAGGGCGGGGGCCGAGCAGTACTTC.

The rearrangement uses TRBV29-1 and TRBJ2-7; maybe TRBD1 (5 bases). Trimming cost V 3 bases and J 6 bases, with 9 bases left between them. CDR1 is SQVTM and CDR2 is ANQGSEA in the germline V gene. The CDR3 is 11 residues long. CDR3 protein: CSVDRAGEQYF. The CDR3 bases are TGCAGCGTTGACAGGGCTGGCGAGCAGTACTTC.

In DNA form, the CDR3 reads TGTGCCAGCAGCCAAGATAAAAAAGGGGCAAGAGATACGCAGTATTTT. Translating gives CASSQDKKGARDTQYF. V and J are TRBV14 and TRBJ2-3; D is possibly TRBD1 (5 bases). The CDR3 is 16 residues long. Germline assignment: CDR1 SGHDN and CDR2 FVKESK. V gave up 0 bases and J gave up 5 bases, with 15 bases separating them.

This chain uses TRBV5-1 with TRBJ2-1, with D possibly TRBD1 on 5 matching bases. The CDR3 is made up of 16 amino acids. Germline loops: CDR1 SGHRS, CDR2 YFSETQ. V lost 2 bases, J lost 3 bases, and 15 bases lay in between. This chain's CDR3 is CASSFKGAVGYNEQFF. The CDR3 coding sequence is TGCGCCAGCAGCTTTAAAGGGGCGGTAGGCTACAATGAGCAGTTCTTC.

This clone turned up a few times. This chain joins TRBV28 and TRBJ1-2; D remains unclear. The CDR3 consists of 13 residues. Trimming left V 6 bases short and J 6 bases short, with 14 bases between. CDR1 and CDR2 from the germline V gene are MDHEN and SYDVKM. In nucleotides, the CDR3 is TGTGCCAGCAGAGGCCGGGCAGGCGATGGCTACACCTTC. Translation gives CASRGRAGDGYTF.

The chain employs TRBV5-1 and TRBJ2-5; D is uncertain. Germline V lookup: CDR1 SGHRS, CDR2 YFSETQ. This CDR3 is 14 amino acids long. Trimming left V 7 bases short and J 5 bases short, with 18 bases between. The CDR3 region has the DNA TGCGCCAGCCGACCCCTGGACCTTGGGGAGACCCAGTACTTC. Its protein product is CASRPLDLGETQYF.

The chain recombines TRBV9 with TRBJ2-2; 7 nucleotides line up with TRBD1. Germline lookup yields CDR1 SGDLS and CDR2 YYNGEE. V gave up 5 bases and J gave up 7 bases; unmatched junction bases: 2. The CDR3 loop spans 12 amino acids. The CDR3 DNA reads TGTGCCAGCAGGGACAGGAACGGGGAGCTGTTTTTT. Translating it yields CASRDRNGELFF.

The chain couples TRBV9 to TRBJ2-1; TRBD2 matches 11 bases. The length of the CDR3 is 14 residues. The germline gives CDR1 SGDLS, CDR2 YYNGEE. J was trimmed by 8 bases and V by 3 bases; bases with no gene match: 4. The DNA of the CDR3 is TGTGCCAGCAGCGAGACTAGCGGGGCCGATGAGCAGTTCTTC. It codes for CASSETSGADEQFF.

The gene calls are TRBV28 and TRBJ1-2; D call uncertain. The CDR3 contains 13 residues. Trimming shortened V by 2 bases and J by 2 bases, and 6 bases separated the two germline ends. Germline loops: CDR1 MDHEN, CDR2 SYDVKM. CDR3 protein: CASSLKQNYGYTF. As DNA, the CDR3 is TGTGCCAGCAGTTTAAAACAGAACTATGGCTACACCTTC.

The CDR3 region is CASSLEPAGDTQYF. CDR3 DNA: TGTGCCAGCAGTTTGGAGCCCGCGGGGGATACGCAGTATTTT. V and J are TRBV27 and TRBJ2-3; D is possibly TRBD2 (6 bases). The V end was cut by 3 bases, the J end by 6 bases, with 13 bases between. This CDR3 has 14 residues. Germline V gives CDR1 MNHEY, CDR2 SMNVEV (reference sequence).

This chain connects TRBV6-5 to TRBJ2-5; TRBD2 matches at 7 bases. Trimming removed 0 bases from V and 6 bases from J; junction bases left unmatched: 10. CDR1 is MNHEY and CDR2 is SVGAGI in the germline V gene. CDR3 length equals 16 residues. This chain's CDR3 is CASSYSRQAGSKTQYF. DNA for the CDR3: TGTGCCAGCAGTTACTCGAGGCAAGCGGGGAGTAAGACCCAGTACTTC.